The 25 T cell receptor beta chains below all came from one sample that was sequenced in a study of CD8 T cells in ankylosing spondylitis (dated by TCRdb to 2015 to 2018). Results and caveats for the whole study, not just this receptor: Blood from ankylosing spondylitis patients appeared to be characterized by a TCR beta motif composed of 7 to 9 highly homologous amino acid variants.

Antigens for these TCRs are unknown. Libraries were prepared through 5' RACE. The instrument was an Illumina HiSeq 2500. The raw public data were reprocessed by TCRdb itself: fastp quality trimming at Q25, MiXCR clonotype calling, in-frame beta chains only. Entries are consolidated by CDR3 protein sequence, retaining the most common genes and DNA. The sample has fewer than 400,000 distinct CDR3 sequences on record, 20% to 25% of them singletons. About 16% of the sample belongs to the ten largest clones. The material sequenced was blood, either unsorted or a sorted T cell fraction (not recorded which). These receptors were taken from a male donor with ankylosing spondylitis.

This chain links TRBV20-1 with TRBJ1-2; D perhaps matches TRBD1 (5 bases). Per the germline V gene, CDR1 is DFQATT and CDR2 is SNEGSKA (reference sequence). This CDR3 is built from 13 residues. V gave up 2 bases and J gave up 6 bases, with 13 bases separating them. CDR3 sequence: CSARLTVADGYTF. The DNA of the CDR3 is TGCAGTGCTAGACTGACAGTTGCGGATGGCTACACCTTC.

This chain connects TRBV5-1 to TRBJ1-3, with D hard to call. Trimming shortened V by 1 base and J by 6 bases, and 11 bases separated the two germline ends. The CDR3 totals 14 residues. Germline V lookup: CDR1 SGHRS, CDR2 YFSETQ. The CDR3 sequence: CASSLTGNLNTIYF. CDR3 nucleotides: TGCGCCAGCAGCTTGACCGGGAATTTAAACACCATATATTTT.

This clonotype has only a few counts. The V gene is TRBV29-1, the J gene TRBJ2-7; D possibly uses TRBD1 or TRBD2 (5 bases each). Trimming shortened V by 7 bases and J by 5 bases, and 18 bases separated the two germline ends. Germline V gene sequence: CDR1 SQVTM, CDR2 ANQGSEA. This CDR3 is built from 13 residues. This chain's CDR3 is CSGGGPESDEQYF. For the CDR3, the DNA is TGCAGCGGGGGCGGGCCTGAAAGCGACGAGCAGTACTTC.

The chain has TRBV5-1 and TRBJ2-4; D is perhaps TRBD1 (8 bases). Trimming removed 1 base at V and 11 bases at J, with 19 bases between. Germline values: CDR1 SGHRS, CDR2 YFSETQ. The CDR3 has 15 amino acids. The CDR3 DNA follows: TGCGCCAGCAGCTTGTCGGGACAGGACAGCGGGGTTCAGTACTTC. This sequence encodes CASSLSGQDSGVQYF.

The V gene is TRBV3-1, the J gene TRBJ2-1; a possible D gene is TRBD2 (6 bases). This CDR3 region has 13 residues. Between the trimmed V and J ends, which lost 3 bases and 8 bases, there was a span of 11 bases. Germline loops: CDR1 LGHDT, CDR2 YNNKEL (reference sequence). The CDR3 here is CASSHGGSHEQFF. The CDR3 nucleotides are TGTGCCAGCAGCCACGGGGGTAGCCATGAGCAGTTCTTC.

The V and J genes are TRBV6-1 and TRBJ1-2, with 7 positions matching TRBD1. Per germline, CDR1 MNHNS and CDR2 SASEGT. The CDR3 totals 14 residues. V trimming: 2 bases; J trimming: 2 bases; junction bases outside the gene matches: 2. The CDR3 sequence is CASSELGQNYGYTF. The CDR3 DNA sequence: TGTGCCAGCAGTGAATTGGGACAGAACTATGGCTACACCTTC.

The chain recombines TRBV4-1 with TRBJ2-5; D might be TRBD1 (5 bases). Germline values: CDR1 MGHRA, CDR2 YSYEKL. The CDR3 covers 15 residues. V lost 1 base, J lost 5 bases, and 14 bases lay in between. CDR3 residues: CASSQGVQARETQYF. In DNA, the CDR3 is TGCGCCAGCAGCCAAGGGGTACAGGCGAGGGAGACCCAGTACTTC.

The V call is TRBV9, the J call TRBJ1-2; tentative D call: TRBD1 (6 bases). Trimming left V 1 base short and J 3 bases short, with 13 bases between. The CDR3 length is 15 residues. The germline V gene encodes CDR1 SGDLS and CDR2 YYNGEE. CDR3 DNA: TGTGCCAGCAGCGTAAGCACAGGGCAACACTATGGCTACACCTTC. Its protein product is CASSVSTGQHYGYTF.

This clonotype was seen only a few times. CDR3 bases: TGTGCCAGCAGCTTTCGGACTAGCGCCGGGGAGCTGTTTTTT. The encoded protein is CASSFRTSAGELFF. The chain is built from TRBV7-2 and TRBJ2-2, with TRBD2 matching 9 bases. V gave up 3 bases and J gave up 6 bases; unmatched junction bases: 2. This CDR3 contains 14 residues. Germline values: CDR1 SGHTA, CDR2 FQGNSA.

The rearrangement uses TRBV27 and TRBJ2-5, with a possible D match to TRBD1 (6 bases). Germline CDR1 reads MNHEY; CDR2 reads SMNVEV (reference sequence). With 5 bases removed from V and 2 bases from J, the gap between germline ends came to 18 bases. The CDR3 spans 16 residues. The CDR3 protein is CASSLRGWTAQETQYF. DNA of the CDR3: TGTGCCAGCAGTCTACGTGGGTGGACAGCTCAAGAGACCCAGTACTTC.

This clonotype appeared many times. The CDR3 DNA is TGTGCCAGCAGCTCACGGGTCTCCGATCGGGATACGCAGTATTTT. Protein product: CASSSRVSDRDTQYF. The V gene is TRBV7-2, the J gene TRBJ2-3; D ambiguous. CDR3 size: 15 residues. The germline gives CDR1 SGHTA, CDR2 FQGNSA. The germline V and J ends were trimmed by 4 bases and 6 bases, with 17 bases remaining between them.

This clonotype showed up just once. The genes are TRBV20-1 and TRBJ1-1, with D possibly being TRBD1 (5 bases). Germline CDR1 reads DFQATT; CDR2 reads SNEGSKA (reference sequence). V lost 5 bases and J lost 11, with 24 bases in between. The CDR3 has 14 residues. The CDR3 DNA reads as TGCAGTGCTCCCGGGACCTCCGCCCGGGGTAGGGCTTTCTTT. Translated, it gives CSAPGTSARGRAFF.

This clonotype occurred many times. The chain links TRBV12-3 or TRBV12-4 to TRBJ2-7; the D is unclear. The length of the CDR3 is 14 residues. V lost 6 bases and J lost 6, with 18 bases in between. The CDR3 DNA reads TGTGCCAGCAGAACGACCCCGGGCTTTGGCGAGCAGTACTTC. Its protein product is CASRTTPGFGEQYF.

This clonotype has only a few counts. The rearrangement joins TRBV4-1 to TRBJ2-3, with D tentatively TRBD1 (6 bases). Germline V gives CDR1 MGHRA, CDR2 YSYEKL. This CDR3 has 14 residues. V was clipped by 6 bases and J by 4 bases, with 14 bases between them. The CDR3 coding sequence is TGCGCCAGCAGAGTAGGGGGAGCCCCAGATACGCAGTATTTT. Its translation: CASRVGGAPDTQYF.

The chain is built from TRBV6-5 and TRBJ1-6; no clear D. Germline V gives CDR1 MNHEY, CDR2 SVGAGI. V was pared by 2 bases and J by 5 bases, with 7 bases between. This CDR3 region has 14 residues. CDR3 in amino acids: CASSYVQNNSPLHF. DNA of the CDR3: TGTGCCAGCAGTTACGTACAGAATAATTCACCCCTCCACTTT.

The rearrangement uses TRBV23-1 and TRBJ2-3; 10 nucleotides line up with TRBD1. TRBV23-1 is assigned to the ORF class and has an uncertain function. The CDR3 loop spans 14 amino acids. The junction had 1 base not matched to a gene; V was cut back by 6 bases and J by 1 base. The CDR3 nucleotides read TGCGCCAGCAGGACAGGGGGCCGCACAGATACGCAGTATTTT. The encoded protein is CASRTGGRTDTQYF.

This clonotype was seen only a few times. CDR3 in amino acids: CASTSALAYEQYF. CDR3 coding DNA: TGTGCCAGCACATCGGCGCTTGCCTACGAGCAGTACTTC. This chain links TRBV6-2 or TRBV6-3 with TRBJ2-7; D is undetermined. CDR1 and CDR2 from the germline V gene are MNHEY and SVGEGT. This CDR3 has 13 residues. The germline V and J ends were trimmed by 7 bases and 2 bases, with 12 bases remaining between them.

The chain combines TRBV7-2 with TRBJ1-5, with TRBD1 matching over 8 bases. Germline CDR1 SGHTA, CDR2 FQGNSA. The V gene end was trimmed by 3 bases and the J gene end by 7 bases; junction bases not matched to a gene: 2. The CDR3 has 13 residues. Here the CDR3 DNA reads TGTGCCAGCAGCTTCCGGACAGGGCAGCCCCAGCATTTT. It codes for CASSFRTGQPQHF.

The rearrangement links TRBV7-6 to TRBJ2-7; D not certain. Trimming left V 0 bases short and J 6 bases short, with 9 bases between. The CDR3 spans 13 residues. Germline CDR1 reads SGHVS; CDR2 reads FNYEAQ. CDR3 loop: CASSLAQWSEQYF. As DNA, the CDR3 is TGTGCCAGCAGCTTAGCCCAATGGAGCGAGCAGTACTTC.

This clonotype has a handful of counts. V is TRBV28 and J is TRBJ2-7; D gene uncertain. Per germline, CDR1 MDHEN and CDR2 SYDVKM. The CDR3 covers 13 residues. V lost 6 bases and J 1 base, leaving 10 bases between the germline ends. The CDR3 bases are TGTGCCAGCAGACGGACGGATTCCTACGAGCAGTACTTC. Its translation is CASRRTDSYEQYF.

This CDR3 reads CSARDSAGSQETQYF. The CDR3 nucleotides read TGCAGTGCTAGAGATTCGGCGGGATCACAAGAGACCCAGTACTTC. This chain connects TRBV20-1 to TRBJ2-5, with D perhaps TRBD2 (6 bases). Trimming stripped 0 bases from V and 2 bases from J, with 13 bases between. CDR1 is DFQATT, CDR2 SNEGSKA, per germline (reference sequence). This CDR3 contains 15 residues.

The gene calls are TRBV20-1 and TRBJ2-3; 16 bases fit TRBD2. The CDR3 runs 19 residues. Looked up from germline, CDR1 is DFQATT and CDR2 is SNEGSKA (reference sequence). The trim removed 4 bases at V and 3 bases at J, leaving 13 bases unmatched. The CDR3 reads CSAKSVPGTSGRATDTQYF. The CDR3 bases are TGCAGTGCTAAGTCGGTCCCCGGGACTAGCGGGAGGGCGACAGATACGCAGTATTTT.

This clonotype was detected only a few times. The genes are TRBV7-2 and TRBJ2-7; D is unclear. V was shortened by 1 base and J by 3 bases, with 10 bases between the two germline ends. Looked up from germline, CDR1 is SGHTA and CDR2 is FQGNSA. The CDR3 has 14 amino acids. CDR3 DNA sequence: TGTGCCAGCAGCTTAGATCAGATAAACTACGAGCAGTACTTC. This gives the protein CASSLDQINYEQYF.

The chain employs TRBV5-1 and TRBJ1-4, with 9 bases aligning to TRBD1. CDR1 is SGHRS and CDR2 is YFSETQ in the germline V gene. J gave up 5 bases and V 2 bases, and 7 bases lay outside the gene matches. The CDR3 totals 16 residues. The CDR3 loop is CASSFTAGTGNEKLFF. DNA for the CDR3: TGCGCCAGCAGCTTTACTGCCGGGACAGGGAATGAAAAACTGTTTTTT.

CDR3 in amino acids: CSVDGEGAEAFF. The CDR3 DNA reads TGCAGCGTTGACGGGGAGGGGGCTGAAGCTTTCTTT. V gene TRBV29-1 combines with J gene TRBJ1-1, with a possible D match to TRBD1 (6 bases). V gave up 3 bases and J gave up 6 bases, with 11 bases separating them. CDR3 length equals 12 residues. Germline loops: CDR1 SQVTM, CDR2 ANQGSEA.